This TCR beta chain was sequenced during a study of blood T cell repertoires in COVID-19. Study background: Spain, Italy and the United States supplied samples that represented acute and convalescent COVID-19. Sample material is recorded as cDNA or gDNA derived from T cells, B-cell-depleted T cells, or PBMCs.

As processed by the authors: Reference gene primer amplification yielded estimated nucleated cell counts. Sequencing was performed with immunoSEQ multiplex PCR; in TCRdb, only in-frame clones are kept and a portion is missing. The DNA was the basis for D and trimming; V, J and clone size are from that table. This sample has 150,000 or so clones; almost 85% occur once, and the top ten carry 13% to 15%. The CDR3 totals 14 residues. The germline gives CDR1 SNHLY, CDR2 FYNNEI. V lost 7 bases and J lost 4, with 16 bases in between. Sequenced material: peripheral blood. The chain is built from TRBV2 and TRBJ1-1; D gene unclear. The sequence derives from a man aged 18 to 30 with active or convalescent COVID-19. CDR3 sequence: CASTSDTPGTEAFF. As DNA, the CDR3 is TGTGCCAGCACCTCCGACACTCCCGGCACTGAAGCTTTCTTT.